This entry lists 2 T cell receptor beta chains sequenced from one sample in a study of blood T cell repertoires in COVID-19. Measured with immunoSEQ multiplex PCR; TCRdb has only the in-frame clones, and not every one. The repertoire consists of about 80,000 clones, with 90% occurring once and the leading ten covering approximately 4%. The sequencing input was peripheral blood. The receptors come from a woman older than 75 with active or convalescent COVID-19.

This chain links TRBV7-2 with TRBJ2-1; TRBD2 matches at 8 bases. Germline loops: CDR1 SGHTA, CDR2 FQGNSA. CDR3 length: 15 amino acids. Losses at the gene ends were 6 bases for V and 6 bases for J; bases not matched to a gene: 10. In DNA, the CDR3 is TGTGCCAGCAGTTACAGCGGGAGTTTCTCCAATGAGCAGTTCTTC. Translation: CASSYSGSFSNEQFF.

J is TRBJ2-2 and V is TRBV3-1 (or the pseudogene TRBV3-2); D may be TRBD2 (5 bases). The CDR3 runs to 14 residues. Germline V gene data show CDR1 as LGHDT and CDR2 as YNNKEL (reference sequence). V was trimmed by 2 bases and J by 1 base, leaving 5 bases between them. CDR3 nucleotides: TGTGCCAGCAGCCAACGGGGGAACACCGGGGAGCTGTTTTTT. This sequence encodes CASSQRGNTGELFF.